This T cell receptor beta chain came from a study of identical twins (dated by TCRdb to about 2016). Concerning the study at large: To test whether fetal clonotypes persist, the study used deep sequencing on TCR alpha and beta repertoires from monozygotic twins, unrelated adults of various ages, and cord blood. Replicate twin experiments were performed at different times using different library preparation protocols to rule out contamination.

Every donor was a healthy Caucasian. Three unrelated non-twin adults were also sequenced: a male aged 18 to 30, a male aged 50 to 60 and a female aged 50 to 60. Using Miltenyi CD45RO+ enrichment and human naive T-cell isolation kits, memory (CD45RO+) and naive T cells were isolated from PBMC. About this clonotype itself: Its antigen specificity is not known. Per-base qualities were not stored, and no clone one base away is much larger.

Relative to germline, V is 3 bases shorter and J is 4 bases shorter, with 7 bases between their ends. Counted from cysteine to phenylalanine, this CDR3 has 12 amino acids. Of the read, only the CDR3 DNA is kept; its 36 bases are in frame from base 1. According to the germline V gene, CDR1 reads SGHDT and CDR2 reads YYEEEE. What the work shows at the level of the full study, not this receptor alone: In monozygotic twins, out-of-frame TCR alpha sharing was systematically underestimated by recombination models, although the models agreed with sharing between unrelated individuals. Excess twin sharing in beta out-of-frame sequences was weaker because fewer shared sequences lowered the signal-to-noise ratio. Abundant cord blood beta clonotypes had fewer insertions, young adult naive repertoires showed a similar but weaker trend, and memory repertoires showed no such trend. Compared with coincidental sharing between unrelated individuals, an excess of low generation-probability sequences was observed among out-of-frame TCR alpha sequences shared between twins. Invariant T cells such as MAIT and iNKT could partly confound zero-insertion analyses, although diverse VJ usage argued against such confounding for most clonotypes. Because the same donors could not be followed over many years, conclusions were based on cross-sectional statistical analysis.

Preparation of the library involved 5' RACE. The reads were generated on an Illumina HiSeq 2000. Template switching added a universal primer binding site, and the final cDNA carried a unique molecular identifier that allowed TCR cDNA molecules to be counted accurately. First-strand cDNA for TCR alpha and beta chains was synthesized from specific primers in the conserved constant-segment region. Each cDNA library was double barcoded, with a SMART-Mk sample barcode plus Illumina barcodes, to control for contamination. TruSeq adapter sequences and Illumina sample barcodes were added in two successive PCR steps. TCR alpha and beta cDNA libraries were sequenced on the Illumina HiSeq platform with custom primers. In the paper's pipeline: MiGEC was used to process raw reads and extract unique molecular identifiers, and MiXCR was used to find CDR3 positions. For each individual, recombination models were inferred using an EM algorithm with the repgenHMM and IGoR tools. Shared clonotypes were analyzed with the tcR package in R, and sharing was normalized by the product of cloneset sizes. To study raw recombination free of thymic and clonal selection effects, out-of-frame nonproductive sequences were analyzed. TCRdb cleaned the public reads at Q25 with fastp, built clones with MiXCR and kept in-frame beta chains. For every CDR3 protein sequence, its rows merge into one entry that carries the most common genes and DNA. These V and J calls rely on TCRdb rather than the paper's analysis. The sample includes under 450,000 distinct CDR3 sequences, with 18% observed a single time. Jointly, the top ten make up 10% to 15% of the sample.

This TCR came from a man aged 50 to 59 in good health. The chain is made from TRBV5-6 and TRBJ1-1; the D gene remains uncertain. Sequencing input: naive T cells sorted from blood. This sample's cell subset or site label indicates: cells isolated with a human naive T-cell isolation kit. This receptor has the CDR3 CASSSFSTEAFF. Here is the DNA: TGTGCCAGCAGCTCGTTTTCCACTGAAGCTTTCTTT.